Listed here are 29 T cell receptor beta chains from one sample, sequenced in a study of technical replicates of blood from several donors. Assay used: immunoSEQ multiplex PCR; TCRdb lists only in-frame clones, some missing. The data show under 90,000 clones, roughly 93% seen once. The specimen sequenced was T cells isolated from PBMCs. The receptors were gathered from a human donor in good health.

The rearrangement links TRBV28 to TRBJ2-1; 8 nucleotides match TRBD1. Germline CDR1 reads MDHEN; CDR2 reads SYDVKM. CDR3 length: 14 residues. Germline trimming cut 5 bases from V and 8 bases from J; bases unmatched to any gene: 8. CDR3 DNA sequence: TGTGCCAGCAGTGCGACAGGGGAGCCTGATGAGCAGTTCTTC. Encoded protein: CASSATGEPDEQFF.

This rearrangement joins TRBV9 to TRBJ2-7, with 9 bases identical to TRBD2. CDR1 SGDLS and CDR2 YYNGEE come from the germline V gene. V shed 3 bases, J shed 9 bases, and the junction held 10 bases outside the gene matches. CDR3 length: 14 amino acids. In nucleotides, the CDR3 is TGTGCCAGCAGCGGCCTGGGTAGCGGGGGAAGGCAGTACTTC. Residues: CASSGLGSGGRQYF.

The CDR3 sequence: CASSLNSGRETQYF. Here the CDR3 DNA reads TGTGCCAGCAGCCTAAATAGCGGGAGGGAGACCCAGTACTTC. The genes are TRBV5-4 and TRBJ2-5; 10 bases agree with TRBD2. V shed 4 bases and J 5 bases; nucleotides not matched to a gene: 5. Germline V gene lookup returns CDR1 SGHNT and CDR2 YYREEE (reference sequence). This CDR3 contains 14 residues.

The chain employs TRBV29-1 and TRBJ2-7; weak D call: TRBD1 (5 bases). V lost 4 bases to trimming and J lost 3 bases, with 13 bases between them. CDR3 length equals 13 residues. CDR1 and CDR2 from the germline V gene are SQVTM and ANQGSEA. The DNA for the CDR3 is TGCAGCGTTGCGTCAGGGAACATCTACGAGCAGTACTTC. Its translation: CSVASGNIYEQYF.

V and J are TRBV19 and TRBJ1-2; no definite D call. Germline-derived CDR1 and CDR2 are LNHDA and SQIVND (reference sequence). CDR3 length: 14 residues. The V end lost 6 bases, the J end lost 3 bases, and 14 bases lay between the germline ends. CDR3 DNA: TGTGCCAGTAGGCGGGTGTGGGAGGACTATGGCTACACCTTC. Amino acids: CASRRVWEDYGYTF.

V usage is TRBV11-2 and J usage is TRBJ2-7; possibly TRBD2 for D (5 bases). V gave up 1 base and J gave up 4 bases, with 8 bases separating them. Germline V gene data show CDR1 as SGHAT and CDR2 as FQNNGV. The CDR3 sequence is 13 residues long. This chain's CDR3 is CASSLGLLYEQYF. In DNA form, the CDR3 reads TGTGCCAGCAGCTTAGGACTACTTTACGAGCAGTACTTC.

CDR3 nucleotides: TGTGCCAGCAGCGTAGCTCAGGGTGAAGCTTTCTTT. It translates to CASSVAQGEAFF. The chain joins TRBV9 to TRBJ1-1, with TRBD1 as a possible D gene (5 bases). The CDR3 is 12 amino acids. Trimming shortened V by 0 bases and J by 7 bases, and 7 bases separated the two germline ends. The germline V gene has CDR1 SGDLS and CDR2 YYNGEE.

The CDR3 loop reads CSARDRGGYTF. The CDR3 coding sequence is TGCAGTGCTAGGGACAGGGGTGGCTACACCTTC. The chain recombines TRBV20-1 with TRBJ1-2, with 9 bases fitting TRBD1. The J segment lost 7 bases and the V segment lost 3 bases, leaving 0 bases of the junction unmatched. The germline V gene has CDR1 DFQATT and CDR2 SNEGSKA (reference sequence). The CDR3 totals 11 residues.

V gene TRBV29-1 combines with J gene TRBJ1-2, with TRBD1 matching 8 bases. Per germline, CDR1 SQVTM and CDR2 ANQGSEA. The CDR3 covers 14 residues. V shed 3 bases and J 5 bases; nucleotides not matched to a gene: 8. The CDR3 DNA reads TGCAGCGTTGACCAGGGGGCGGCAGGTTATGGCTACACCTTC. Protein: CSVDQGAAGYGYTF.

This clone was seen only once. The V and J genes are TRBV30 and TRBJ1-4, with D uncertain. The V end was cut by 2 bases, the J end by 7 bases, with 14 bases between. This CDR3 is built from 14 residues. Germline loops: CDR1 GTSNPN, CDR2 SVGIG (reference sequence). CDR3 amino acids: CAWSSVGGVEKLFF. DNA of the CDR3: TGTGCCTGGAGTTCTGTCGGAGGCGTTGAAAAACTGTTTTTT.

This chain joins TRBV7-8 and TRBJ1-5, with 7 bases identical to TRBD1. This CDR3 is built from 17 residues. Germline V gene lookup returns CDR1 SGHVS and CDR2 FQNEAQ. J gave up 4 bases and V 5 bases, and 14 bases lay outside the gene matches. CDR3 nucleotide sequence: TGTGCCAGCAGCCTCCATGGAGGGGACAGCTTTAATCAGCCCCAGCATTTT. This encodes CASSLHGGDSFNQPQHF.

This rearrangement joins TRBV9 to TRBJ2-1; 11 bases agree with TRBD2. Germline trimming cut 1 base from V and 4 bases from J; bases unmatched to any gene: 7. The germline V gene encodes CDR1 SGDLS and CDR2 YYNGEE. The CDR3 spans 17 residues. The CDR3 coding sequence is TGTGCCAGCAGCGTACCAAATAGCGGGGGGGCTTACAATGAGCAGTTCTTC. Residues: CASSVPNSGGAYNEQFF. The variable domain in full, completed from reference TRBV9 and TRBJ2-1, reads DSGVTQTPKHLITATGQRVTLRCSPRSGDLSVYWYQQSLDQGLQFLIQYYNGEERAKGNILERFSAQQFPDLHSELNLSSLELGDSALYFCASSVPNSGGAYNEQFFGPGTRLTVL.

This rearrangement joins TRBV6-5 to TRBJ1-2, with a possible D match to TRBD1 (5 bases). From germline, CDR1 is MNHEY and CDR2 SVGAGI. The V gene lost 0 bases and the J gene lost 4 bases, with 12 bases spanning the gap. CDR3 length: 15 residues. The CDR3 region has the DNA TGTGCCAGCAGTTACTCGGGCAGGGAGGGCTATGGCTACACCTTC. Translation gives CASSYSGREGYGYTF.

This chain links TRBV27 with TRBJ2-7; TRBD1 agrees at 7 bases. CDR3 length: 15 residues. Germline CDR1 and CDR2: MNHEY and SMNVEV (reference sequence). The V segment lost 4 bases and the J segment 2 bases; nucleotides outside the gene matches: 8. The CDR3 DNA follows: TGTGCCAGCAGTTCTGACAGGGATAAGGCCTACGAGCAGTACTTC. Protein: CASSSDRDKAYEQYF.

V and J are TRBV9 and TRBJ1-2; D is ambiguous. Germline values: CDR1 SGDLS, CDR2 YYNGEE. This CDR3 is 14 amino acids long. V was trimmed by 4 bases and J by 5 bases, leaving 15 bases between them. The CDR3 nucleotides read TGTGCCAGCAGCCCCGACTCCCGTGGGTATGGCTACACCTTC. This sequence encodes CASSPDSRGYGYTF.

The rearrangement uses TRBV7-9 and TRBJ2-7; 8 bases line up with TRBD1. Trimming removed 4 bases from V and 3 bases from J; junction bases left unmatched: 20. Germline-derived CDR1 and CDR2 are SEHNR and FQNEAQ (reference sequence). CDR3 length: 19 residues. The DNA of the CDR3 is TGTGCCAGCAGCTCTAGGGCGATAGGACAGGGCACCCCCAGCTACGAGCAGTACTTC. Residues: CASSSRAIGQGTPSYEQYF.

The V call is TRBV6-1, the J call TRBJ2-1; perhaps TRBD2 as D (6 bases). V was trimmed by 4 bases and J by 2 bases, leaving 21 bases between them. The CDR3 spans 18 residues. CDR1 MNHNS and CDR2 SASEGT come from the germline V gene. The CDR3 loop is CASSGESEGPSPYNEQFF. As DNA, the CDR3 is TGTGCCAGCAGTGGAGAATCGGAGGGGCCCAGCCCCTACAATGAGCAGTTCTTC.

This sequence joins TRBV25-1 and TRBJ2-2, with 7 bases that match TRBD1. The CDR3 is 15 residues long. Germline CDR1 and CDR2: MGHDK and SYGVNS. The trim removed 5 bases at V and 2 bases at J, leaving 5 bases unmatched. The CDR3 loop is CASSIRQGNTGELFF. CDR3 bases: TGTGCCAGCAGTATCCGACAGGGTAACACCGGGGAGCTGTTTTTT.

This clone has a single count. The rearrangement uses TRBV29-1 and TRBJ2-5, with 14 bases that match TRBD2. V shed 1 base, J shed 5 bases, and the junction held 0 bases outside the gene matches. This CDR3 region has 14 residues. Germline loops: CDR1 SQVTM, CDR2 ANQGSEA. Here the CDR3 reads CSVEGLAGGETQYF. CDR3 coding DNA: TGCAGCGTTGAAGGACTAGCGGGAGGGGAGACCCAGTACTTC.

The genes are TRBV5-8 and TRBJ2-1; 10 bases match TRBD2. The V gene's germline CDR1 is SGHTS and CDR2 YDEGEE. With 0 bases clipped from V and 10 bases from J, the junction kept 1 base outside the gene matches. The CDR3 has 13 residues. The CDR3 DNA is TGTGCCAGCAGCTTGGGACTAGCGGGCGAGCAGTTCTTC. Translating it yields CASSLGLAGEQFF.

The V and J genes are TRBV10-3 and TRBJ2-3; possibly TRBD1 for D (5 bases). The CDR3 loop spans 13 amino acids. The germline gives CDR1 ENHRY, CDR2 SYGVKD. V was pared by 6 bases and J by 0 bases, with 7 bases between. The CDR3 bases are TGTGCCATCAGAGACAGTAGCACAGATACGCAGTATTTT. Its translation is CAIRDSSTDTQYF.

The rearrangement joins TRBV7-9 to TRBJ2-1; D possibly corresponds to TRBD1 (6 bases). From germline, CDR1 is SEHNR and CDR2 FQNEAQ (reference sequence). Trimming took 6 bases from V and 1 from J, leaving 7 bases between them. The CDR3 is 13 amino acids. CDR3 loop: CASSQGSYNEQFF. The DNA for the CDR3 is TGTGCCAGCAGTCAGGGGTCCTACAATGAGCAGTTCTTC.

This CDR3 is CASSPPGGTYNEQFF. DNA of the CDR3: TGTGCCAGCAGCCCCCCGGGGGGTACCTACAATGAGCAGTTCTTC. The rearrangement uses TRBV7-9 and TRBJ2-1, with 7 bases lining up with TRBD2. The CDR3 runs 15 residues. Per the germline V gene, CDR1 is SEHNR and CDR2 is FQNEAQ (reference sequence). J gave up 2 bases and V 5 bases, and 6 bases lay outside the gene matches. The full variable domain, rest sourced from reference TRBV7-9 and TRBJ2-1, is DTGVSQNPRHKITKRGQNVTFRCDPISEHNRLYWYRQTLGQGPEFLTYFQNEAQLEKSRLLSDRFSAERPKGSFSTLEIQRTEQGDSAMYLCASSPPGGTYNEQFFGPGTRLTVL.

The V gene is TRBV12-5, the J gene TRBJ1-2, with a tentative D call TRBD1 (5 bases). Germline V gives CDR1 LGHNT, CDR2 FRNRAP. V was cut by 0 bases and J by 6 bases, with 14 bases left in between. There are 15 residues in the CDR3. CDR3 loop: CASGLVPSTVNGYTF. CDR3 nucleotides: TGTGCTAGTGGTTTGGTCCCCTCGACAGTGAATGGCTACACCTTC. Full variable domain (outside the CDR3, taken from reference TRBV12-5 and TRBJ1-2): DARVTQTPRHKVTEMGQEVTMRCQPILGHNTVFWYRQTMMQGLELLAYFRNRAPLDDSGMPKDRFSAEMPDATLATLKIQPSEPRDSAVYFCASGLVPSTVNGYTFGSGTRLTVV.

The V gene is TRBV28, the J gene TRBJ2-5, with TRBD1 identical over 8 bases. From germline, CDR1 is MDHEN and CDR2 SYDVKM. The CDR3 has 13 residues. With V trimmed by 9 bases and J by 5 bases, 8 bases remained unmatched. DNA of the CDR3: TGTGCCAGTTCAGGGGGCGCGAAGGAGACCCAGTACTTC. This encodes CASSGGAKETQYF.

The chain is built from TRBV9 and TRBJ1-1; TRBD1 matches 8 bases. J gave up 2 bases and V 4 bases, and 10 bases lay outside the gene matches. The germline V gene encodes CDR1 SGDLS and CDR2 YYNGEE. The CDR3 consists of 16 residues. DNA for the CDR3: TGTGCCAGCAGCCGTAGAAGTGGGACAGGCAACACTGAAGCTTTCTTT. This translates into CASSRRSGTGNTEAFF.

This chain connects TRBV29-1 to TRBJ2-1; 8 bases fit TRBD1. CDR3 length equals 17 residues. The V gene's germline CDR1 is SQVTM and CDR2 ANQGSEA. The trim removed 0 bases at V and 1 base at J, leaving 8 bases unmatched. CDR3 coding DNA: TGCAGCGTTGAAGAGGGAGGACAGGGTCAATCCTACAATGAGCAGTTCTTC. Its translation is CSVEEGGQGQSYNEQFF.

This chain joins TRBV2 and TRBJ2-3; 7 bases fit TRBD1. Looked up from germline, CDR1 is SNHLY and CDR2 is FYNNEI. V trimming: 7 bases; J trimming: 6 bases; junction bases outside the gene matches: 16. The CDR3 sequence is 16 residues long. The CDR3 loop reads CASNPTAGGREDTQYF. Here the CDR3 DNA reads TGTGCCAGCAACCCGACCGCAGGGGGAAGGGAGGATACGCAGTATTTT.

V gene TRBV30 combines with J gene TRBJ1-1; 12 bases are a match to TRBD1. The CDR3 runs 17 residues. V was pared by 1 base and J by 0 bases, with 6 bases of the junction left unmatched. The V gene's germline CDR1 is GTSNPN and CDR2 SVGIG (reference sequence). The CDR3 here is CAWSARDRGPVNTEAFF. CDR3 nucleotide sequence: TGTGCCTGGAGTGCCCGGGACAGGGGGCCAGTGAACACTGAAGCTTTCTTT. Together with reference TRBV30 and TRBJ1-1, the CDR3 gives the full variable domain: SQTIHQWPATLVQPVGSPLSLECTVEGTSNPNLYWYRQAAGRGLQLLFYSVGIGQISSEVPQNLSASRPQDRQFILSSKKLLLSDSGFYLCAWSARDRGPVNTEAFFGQGTRLTVV.